This T cell receptor (beta chain) was sequenced in a study of beta chain features in type 1 diabetes. V lost 8 bases to trimming and J lost 8 bases; unmatched junction nucleotides: 9. The V gene's germline CDR1 is MNHNS and CDR2 SASEGT. The CDR3 totals 14 residues. As every portion of the isolated RNA was reverse transcribed, the sequencing read expressed TCRB transcripts. Produced via immunoSEQ multiplex PCR; TCRdb's table is partial and in-frame only. This table holds approximately 160,000 clones, approximately 9% found once. Sequenced material: central memory CD4+ T cells from blood. This clonotype was sampled from a woman aged 18-35 years in good health. V gene TRBV6-1 combines with J gene TRBJ1-2; 12 bases are a match to TRBD1. CDR3 protein: CASLSGTGGRGYTF. For the CDR3, the DNA is TGTGCCAGCTTATCCGGGACAGGGGGCCGGGGCTACACCTTC.